The table lists the clone carrying this TCR beta chain with a few counts. The antigen is not known. The sample originates from a study of cytomegalovirus exposure and HLA in healthy donors. About the study: Unique TCRs from HLA-typed donors, 75 million to 100 million of them, were held in an early data release.

Study-wide results and limits: In a later analysis, a genetic analysis reported fewer productive-TCR N-insertions in an Asian-associated ancestry cluster than the cohort average.

The PCR employed 60 Vbeta primers together with 13 Jbeta primers. Repertoires were generated with immunoSEQ multiplex PCR, while TCRdb's copy carries only in-frame clones and drops some. The table lists 160,000 or so clones, over 75% of them singletons. The V end was cut by 6 bases, the J end by 6 bases, with 11 bases between. The CDR3 extends over 13 amino acids. The germline CDR1 and CDR2 sequences are MNHEY and SVGAGI. This clonotype was obtained from a man aged 60 to 69 in good health and CMV-seronegative. The V gene is TRBV6-5, the J gene TRBJ1-4; D call uncertain. Sequenced sample: PBMCs. The CDR3 loop is CASRRAGDEKLFF. CDR3 coding DNA: TGTGCCAGCAGGAGGGCAGGTGATGAAAAACTGTTTTTT.